This entry is about one T cell receptor (beta chain). The data stem from a study of blood T cell repertoires in COVID-19. Original processing notes: Amplification of reference gene primers provided the estimated nucleated cell counts. The repertoire was sequenced with immunoSEQ multiplex PCR; TCRdb's copy has only in-frame clones and lacks some. D and trimming were read from the DNA, whereas the V and J calls and clone size are those reported in that table. The top ten hold about 4.3% of the sample, which has some 90,000 clones, roughly 89% seen once. The TCR sequence derives from a woman of 80 years or more with active or convalescent COVID-19. Sequenced material: peripheral blood.

This chain's CDR3 is CASSLAGTGEETQYF. The CDR3 DNA is TGTGCCAGCAGCTTAGCCGGGACAGGGGAAGAGACCCAGTACTTC. The chain has TRBV7-2 and TRBJ2-5; 10 bases match TRBD1. With 0 bases clipped from V and 3 bases from J, the junction kept 1 base outside the gene matches. CDR1 is SGHTA, CDR2 FQGNSA, per germline. The CDR3 runs to 15 residues.